Listed below are T cell receptor beta chains from one sample, sequenced in a study of T-cell reconstitution after alpha-beta-depleted transplantation in children. TCRdb independently ran MiXCR on the PCR reads; one entry per CDR3 protein. The sample shows 200,000 to 250,000 distinct CDR3 sequences, about 12% of them seen only once. Sequenced here: PBMCs from the stem cell graft donor, sampled from the stem cell graft. The receptors were sampled from a human donor who donated a stem cell graft to a child with acute lymphoblastic leukemia. Both conserved end residues are part of each CDR3. D genes are given only for firm matches. Part of the rows lack a size; the others show once, few, many or a class for expanded clones.

j_call,d_call,clone_size,v_call,cdr3_nt,cdr3_aa
TRBJ2-4,.,many,TRBV12-3/TRBV12-4,TGTGCCAGCAGTTCTTACCTTCTACCCAAAAACATTCAGTACTTC,CASSSYLLPKNIQYF
TRBJ1-1,TRBD1,many,TRBV7-9,TGTGCCAGCAGCTCCTACAGGGGGAACACTGAAGCTTTCTTT,CASSSYRGNTEAFF
TRBJ1-2,.,few,TRBV21-1,TGTGCCAGCATCAACTCGGGACCGACGACTAACTATGGCTACACCTTC,CASINSGPTTNYGYTF
TRBJ1-6,.,many,TRBV5-5,TGTGCCAGCAGCTTATTCGACAGTGCTAATTCACCCCTCCACTTT,CASSLFDSANSPLHF
TRBJ2-2,TRBD2,few,TRBV7-9,TGTGCCAGCAGCCGGACTAGCGGGAGCCTGACGGAGCTGTTTTTT,CASSRTSGSLTELFF
TRBJ2-7,.,.,TRBV6-1,TGTGCCAGCAGTGATGTTGGAAGGGCCCTCGCCGAGCAGTACTTC,CASSDVGRALAEQYF
TRBJ2-3,.,many,TRBV6-2/TRBV6-3,TGTGCCAGCAGTTACGACGAGAATACGCAGTATTTT,CASSYDENTQYF
TRBJ2-1,TRBD2,many,TRBV10-3,TGTGCCATCAGTGCCGGTCCCGGGACTAGCGGGAGGGAAGGTGAGCAGTTCTTC,CAISAGPGTSGREGEQFF
TRBJ2-7,.,many,TRBV12-3/TRBV12-4,TGTGCCAGCAGTTTGAAAAGCGGGTACTACGAGCAGTACTTC,CASSLKSGYYEQYF
TRBJ1-6,.,many,TRBV30,TGTGCCTGGAGTGTTCTCGCCGAGCCATCACCCCTCCACTTT,CAWSVLAEPSPLHF
TRBJ2-7,.,many,TRBV7-2,TGTGCCAGCAGCTTAGGAGCGAGCGGAAACGAGCAGTACTTC,CASSLGASGNEQYF
TRBJ2-1,TRBD1,many,TRBV12-3/TRBV12-4,TGTGCCAGCAGTTTTAACAGGGGGCAAAGTAATGAGCAGTTCTTC,CASSFNRGQSNEQFF
TRBJ2-1,.,many,TRBV5-1,TGCGCCAGCAGCCTCGGGTCGAGGGAGCAGTTCTTC,CASSLGSREQFF
TRBJ2-3,TRBD2,many,TRBV10-3,TGTGCCATCAGTGCACTAGCGGGGGGGCCGGATACGCAGTATTTT,CAISALAGGPDTQYF
TRBJ1-2,TRBD1,many,TRBV6-5,TGTGCCAGCAGTTACTCGGGACAGGGGTTCTATGGCTACACCTTC,CASSYSGQGFYGYTF
TRBJ1-5,.,many,TRBV6-1,TGTGCCAGCACGCGGGGAAGGGGGCAGCCCCAGCATTTT,CASTRGRGQPQHF
TRBJ1-5,.,many,TRBV7-9,TGTGCCAGCAGCCCGAATGCGCAGCCCCAGCATTTT,CASSPNAQPQHF
TRBJ2-3,.,many,TRBV20-1,TGCAGTGCTAGGGAACCCCCGGGGGATACGCAGTATTTT,CSAREPPGDTQYF
TRBJ1-1,TRBD1,many,TRBV29-1,TGCAGCGTTGATAGACAGGGTTCCCTTGAAGCTTTCTTT,CSVDRQGSLEAFF
TRBJ2-3,.,.,TRBV18,TGTGCCAGCTCACCAACCCCAGCTAGCACAGATACGCAGTATTTT,CASSPTPASTDTQYF
TRBJ2-6,.,many,TRBV6-2/TRBV6-3,TGTGCCAGCAGTTACATTTCTGGGGCCAACGTCCTGACTTTC,CASSYISGANVLTF
TRBJ2-7,.,many,TRBV29-1,TGCAGCGTTGCCCCTCAGGGCTACGAGCAGTACTTC,CSVAPQGYEQYF
TRBJ2-2,.,.,TRBV5-1,TGCGCCAGCAGTCAGACGGCGAACACCGGGGAGCTGTTTTTT,CASSQTANTGELFF
TRBJ1-2,TRBD1,few,TRBV30,TGTGCCTGGAGGGGGACAGGGGGCCTGCGTGGCTACACCTTC,CAWRGTGGLRGYTF